A selection of T cell receptor beta chains follows, all from one sample in a study of cytomegalovirus exposure and HLA in healthy donors. The data were produced by immunoSEQ multiplex PCR, yet TCRdb's version contains in-frame clones alone and is incomplete. In the table there are over 200,000 clones, roughly 75% of which are singletons. The sequenced sample consisted of PBMCs. All receptors come from a woman aged 30 to 39 in good health and CMV-seronegative. Both conserved end residues are part of each CDR3. The order of the fields is V gene, J gene, D gene, clone size, CDR3 DNA, CDR3 protein. The D gene is left open where the match is weak. Clone sizes are given selectively: once, few, many, or a class where the clone is expanded.

TRBV6-5	TRBJ2-5	NA	few	TGTGCCAGCAGGAAATCAGGGGAACCAGAGACCCAGTACTTC	CASRKSGEPETQYF
TRBV5-6	TRBJ2-3	NA	few	TGTGCCAGCAGCTTGGTCCTCACAGATACGCAGTATTTT	CASSLVLTDTQYF
TRBV10-2	TRBJ1-1	NA	few	TGCGCCAGCAGTGAGCGACGCTCCCAGGCCTCTGAAGCTTTCTTT	CASSERRSQASEAFF
TRBV9	TRBJ2-2	NA	NA	TGTGCCAGCAGCGTAGGGCATTCCAGAAACACCGGGGAGCTGTTTTTT	CASSVGHSRNTGELFF
TRBV15	TRBJ2-1	TRBD2	NA	TGTGCCACCAGCAGTAGCGGGAGCTCCAATGAGCAGTTCTTC	CATSSSGSSNEQFF
TRBV11-3	TRBJ2-5	NA	NA	TGTGCCAGCACCCTTCCGGGACAAGAGACCCAGTACTTC	CASTLPGQETQYF
TRBV7-8	TRBJ1-4	TRBD1	once	TGTGCCAGCAGCTTACCTCTCGGGACAGGGACTGAAAAACTGTTTTTT	CASSLPLGTGTEKLFF
TRBV15	TRBJ1-6	TRBD1	NA	TGTGCCACCAGCAGAGGGGGGACAGCAAATTCACCCCTCCACTTT	CATSRGGTANSPLHF
TRBV6-5	TRBJ2-3	NA	few	TGTGCCAGCAGTTACTCTCCAGGCACAGATACGCAGTATTTT	CASSYSPGTDTQYF
TRBV5-5	TRBJ1-2	NA	NA	TGTGCCAGCAGTTACGACCCCGGCGGACTCTATGGCTACACCTTC	CASSYDPGGLYGYTF
TRBV5-1	TRBJ2-7	TRBD2	once	TGCGCCAGCAGCGCCTGGACTAGCGGGAGTTCCGACGAGCAGTACTTC	CASSAWTSGSSDEQYF
TRBV5-1	TRBJ1-1	TRBD1	once	TGCGCCAGCAGCCAGACAGGGGGCACTGAAGCTTTCTTT	CASSQTGGTEAFF
TRBV5-1	TRBJ1-2	TRBD1	few	TGCGCCAGCAGCAGGACAGGGGAGCAGTATGGCTACACCTTC	CASSRTGEQYGYTF
TRBV18	TRBJ1-3	NA	NA	TGTGCCAGCTCACCACCCCCGGTTAGAGTCTCTGGAAACACCATATATTTT	CASSPPPVRVSGNTIYF
TRBV30	TRBJ1-1	TRBD1	NA	TGTGCCTGGAGAGCCGGGACAGGGACCACGTTTGACACTGAAGCTTTCTTT	CAWRAGTGTTFDTEAFF
TRBV6-1	TRBJ1-1	NA	once	TGTGCCAGCAGTGAAGTGGTGGGAGACACTGAAGCTTTCTTT	CASSEVVGDTEAFF
TRBV18	TRBJ1-4	NA	few	TGTGCCAGCTCACTTGGACAAGGAAATGAAAAACTGTTTTTT	CASSLGQGNEKLFF
TRBV29-1	TRBJ1-2	NA	NA	TGCAGCGTTGTTACATCCCCCTATGGCTACACCTTC	CSVVTSPYGYTF
TRBV5-6	TRBJ2-3	TRBD2	NA	TGTGCCAGCAGCTTGGCGCTAGCGGGAGTAAACACAGATACGCAGTATTTT	CASSLALAGVNTDTQYF
TRBV4-1	TRBJ1-6	NA	NA	TGCGCCAGCAGCCAACCCCAGGGTGGGGATTCACCCCTCCACTTT	CASSQPQGGDSPLHF
TRBV27	TRBJ2-4	TRBD2	NA	TGTGCCAGCAGAACGGGGGGGGTGAACATTCAGTACTTC	CASRTGGVNIQYF
TRBV19	TRBJ1-2	NA	NA	TGTGCCAGTAGTACACAGGGATATGCTGGCTACACCTTC	CASSTQGYAGYTF
TRBV4-2	TRBJ2-7	TRBD1	NA	TGTGCCAGCCAGGGGACTCGACAGGGGAAGTACGAGCAGTACTTC	CASQGTRQGKYEQYF